A selection of T cell receptor beta chains follows, all from one sample in a study of T cell changes during pregnancy in multiple sclerosis. Generated by immunoSEQ multiplex PCR, the TCRdb table keeps only in-frame clones and is missing some. This sample has around 34,000 clones, with 75% to 95% found just once. The starting material was CD8+ T cells from peripheral blood mononuclear cells, obtained before pregnancy. These receptors were taken from a female donor with multiple sclerosis, enrolled in a pregnancy study. Both conserved end residues are part of each CDR3. The D gene is left open where the match is weak. Some rows mark clone size as missing; the rest say once, few, many or name a class of expanded clone.

TRBD2,NA,TRBV19,TRBJ2-7,TGTGCCAGTAGTATGGGAGGGACTAGCGTATATTACGAGCAGTACTTC,CASSMGGTSVYYEQYF
NA,NA,TRBV2,TRBJ2-5,TGTGCCAGCAGTGGCGCCGGGGAGGAGACCCAGTACTTC,CASSGAGEETQYF
TRBD2,NA,TRBV29-1,TRBJ2-2,TGCAGCGTTGGAGGGGGCCCGGGACTAGCGGGAGGACGAAACACCGGGGAGCTGTTTTTT,CSVGGGPGLAGGRNTGELFF
TRBD2,NA,TRBV4-1,TRBJ2-5,TGCGCCAGCAGCCGTGGGACTAGCGGGATCCAAGAGACCCAGTACTTC,CASSRGTSGIQETQYF
NA,NA,TRBV2,TRBJ1-5,TGTGCCAGCAGTGCTCAGGGAAATCAGCCCCAGCATTTT,CASSAQGNQPQHF
TRBD2,NA,TRBV4-1,TRBJ2-2,TGCGCCAGCAGCCAAGAACTAGCGGGGGGGACCGGGGAGCTGTTTTTT,CASSQELAGGTGELFF
TRBD1,NA,TRBV7-9,TRBJ2-3,TGTGCCAGCAGCAACGGACAGGGAACAGATACGCAGTATTTT,CASSNGQGTDTQYF
NA,NA,TRBV4-2,TRBJ1-1,TGTGCCAGCAGCCCCTGGGGGGAGAACACTGAAGCTTTCTTT,CASSPWGENTEAFF
NA,NA,TRBV5-6,TRBJ2-1,TGTGCCAGCAGCTTGACATCCCCGGAGGGGGAGCAGTTCTTC,CASSLTSPEGEQFF
TRBD2,NA,TRBV7-9,TRBJ2-1,TGTGCCAGCAGCACCACTAGCGGGGGTCACCTAAGCTCCTACAATGAGCAGTTCTTC,CASSTTSGGHLSSYNEQFF
NA,NA,TRBV6-5,TRBJ1-1,TGTGCCAGCTCGGTCGGGGGTTTGAGCACTGAAGCTTTCTTT,CASSVGGLSTEAFF
TRBD1,few,TRBV5-1,TRBJ1-2,TGCGCCAGCAGCTTGGAACAGGGGCCCCACTATGGCTACACCTTC,CASSLEQGPHYGYTF
TRBD2,NA,TRBV7-8,TRBJ2-2,TGTGCCAGCAGCCCCACCGGCCTAGCGGGCGTCGCGAACACCGGGGAGCTGTTTTTT,CASSPTGLAGVANTGELFF
NA,NA,TRBV7-9,TRBJ2-3,TGTGCCAGCAGCTTAGAGGGGCCGCCCACAGATACGCAGTATTTT,CASSLEGPPTDTQYF
NA,NA,TRBV25-1,TRBJ2-7,TGTGCCAGCAGTGACGGCTACGAGCAGTACTTC,CASSDGYEQYF
TRBD1,NA,TRBV4-3,TRBJ1-4,TGCGCCAGCAGCCAAGATCGGACAGGGATCAATGAAAAACTGTTTTTT,CASSQDRTGINEKLFF
NA,once,TRBV7-9,TRBJ2-2,TGTGCCAGCAGCTTAGTCAGGCTCGGCGGGGAGCTGTTTTTT,CASSLVRLGGELFF
NA,NA,TRBV19,TRBJ1-5,TGTGCCAGTAGCGAACAGGAAGCCAATCAGCCCCAGCATTTT,CASSEQEANQPQHF
NA,NA,TRBV19,TRBJ1-1,TGTGCCAGTAGTTGGGCAGGGGAGAACACTGAAGCTTTCTTT,CASSWAGENTEAFF
NA,NA,TRBV6-5,TRBJ1-1,TGTGCCAGCAGTTACTACCCAGGGCGAATTGAAGCTTTCTTT,CASSYYPGRIEAFF
NA,few,TRBV11-2,TRBJ2-5,TGTGCCAGCAGCTTAGGCGGAGGGTTCCAAGAGACCCAGTACTTC,CASSLGGGFQETQYF
TRBD2,NA,TRBV11-3,TRBJ2-1,TGTGCCAGCAGTTACATCTCTACTAGCGGGGTTTATAGCTCCTACAATGAGCAGTTCTTC,CASSYISTSGVYSSYNEQFF
TRBD2,NA,TRBV11-1,TRBJ2-5,TGTGCCAGCAGCTTATATGCAGCGGGGGGTGAGACCCAGTACTTC,CASSLYAAGGETQYF
NA,NA,TRBV2,TRBJ2-7,TGTGCCAGCAGTGACGGGTATAGCGGAGACTCCTACGAGCAGTACTTC,CASSDGYSGDSYEQYF
NA,NA,TRBV4-1,TRBJ2-3,TGCGCCAGCAGCCCCAACGGAGATACGCAGTATTTT,CASSPNGDTQYF
TRBD1,NA,TRBV5-1,TRBJ2-7,TGCGCCAGCAGCTTGGGCCCTGGGACAGGGGCCGAGGTGGAGCAGTACTTC,CASSLGPGTGAEVEQYF
NA,once,TRBV19,TRBJ2-1,TGTGCCAGTAGTATAGAGAGTGAGCAGTTCTTC,CASSIESEQFF
NA,few,TRBV13,TRBJ2-7,TGTGCCAGCAGCTTTTCAGGGAAGTACGAGCAGTACTTC,CASSFSGKYEQYF
NA,NA,TRBV6-6,TRBJ2-7,TGTGCCAGCAGTTCGGAGGGACCTCTTACGAAGCAGTACTTC,CASSSEGPLTKQYF
NA,NA,TRBV6-1,TRBJ2-7,TGTGCCAGCAGTGAAGAAAGGACAGTCACCTACGAGCAGTACTTC,CASSEERTVTYEQYF
NA,NA,TRBV7-2,TRBJ2-7,TGTGCCAGCACCCTACCGGAGCAGATCTACGAGCAGTACTTC,CASTLPEQIYEQYF
TRBD1,NA,TRBV5-1,TRBJ2-7,TGCGCCAGTGGGACAGCCCAGAACTACGAGCAGTACTTC,CASGTAQNYEQYF
NA,once,TRBV5-6,TRBJ1-2,TGTGCCAGCAGCGTGCAACAAGGCTACACCTTC,CASSVQQGYTF
TRBD2,NA,TRBV9,TRBJ2-7,TGTGCCAGCAGCGTAGGAGGCGGGGGGACCTACGAGCAGTACTTC,CASSVGGGGTYEQYF
NA,NA,TRBV4-2,TRBJ1-1,TGTGCCAGCAGCCAAGAAGTTGGGAGGACCCCTGAAGCTTTCTTT,CASSQEVGRTPEAFF
NA,NA,TRBV5-1,TRBJ2-7,TGCGCCAGCAGCTTAGCGGGCCTAACCCTTCCCGAGCAGTACTTC,CASSLAGLTLPEQYF
TRBD1,NA,TRBV7-7,TRBJ2-7,TGTGCCAGCAGCCCTTGGGACAGGCCCTACGAGCAGTACTTC,CASSPWDRPYEQYF
NA,NA,TRBV2,TRBJ2-3,TGTGCCAGCAGTGAAAAGTCGGGAGCATGGACAGATACGCAGTATTTT,CASSEKSGAWTDTQYF
TRBD1,once,TRBV4-2,TRBJ1-2,TGTGCCAGCAGCGTAACCGGGACAGGATTTAACTATGGCTACACCTTC,CASSVTGTGFNYGYTF
NA,NA,TRBV6-1,TRBJ2-5,TGTGCCAGCAGTGAAGCTACAGGGGCGGGGGGCCAAGAGACCCAGTACTTC,CASSEATGAGGQETQYF
NA,NA,TRBV9,TRBJ1-6,TGTGCCAGCAGCGTAGAGGACGGGAGCTCCTATAATTCACCCCTCCACTTT,CASSVEDGSSYNSPLHF
TRBD1,NA,TRBV19,TRBJ1-2,TGTGCCAGTAGTACCTCCCCCGGGACAGGGACACCTAGTTATGGCTACACCTTC,CASSTSPGTGTPSYGYTF
NA,NA,TRBV18,TRBJ1-5,TGTGCCAGCTCACCACCCGCCATCCAGGGTTATAGCAATCAGCCCCAGCATTTT,CASSPPAIQGYSNQPQHF
TRBD2,NA,TRBV7-9,TRBJ2-1,TGTGCCAGCTACCCAGCGGGGGCCTTGGATGAGCAGTTCTTC,CASYPAGALDEQFF
TRBD2,NA,TRBV4-3,TRBJ2-3,TGCGCCAGCAGCCAAGATCTAGCGGGGGGGGTAGATACGCAGTATTTT,CASSQDLAGGVDTQYF
NA,NA,TRBV6-1,TRBJ1-5,TGTGCCAGCAGTGAGCGTGAGTATCAGCCCCAGCATTTT,CASSEREYQPQHF
NA,NA,TRBV6-5,TRBJ1-1,TGTGCCAGCAGTGCCCTCGGGGTAGGGACTGAAGCTTTCTTT,CASSALGVGTEAFF
NA,NA,TRBV7-6,TRBJ2-1,TGTGCCAGCACAAACCCGGGAGTTTTCAATGAGCAGTTCTTC,CASTNPGVFNEQFF
NA,NA,TRBV7-6,TRBJ2-2,TGTGCCAGCAGTCCAGGGTTCGGGAGTATTACCGGGGAGCTGTTTTTT,CASSPGFGSITGELFF
TRBD1,NA,TRBV5-8,TRBJ2-7,TGTGCCAGCAGCTTGGGCCCGGGACAGGGTGTCGAGCAGTACTTC,CASSLGPGQGVEQYF
TRBD1,NA,TRBV29-1,TRBJ2-6,TGCAGCGTGGGACAGGTTAGGTCTTCCGGGGCCAACGTCCTGACTTTC,CSVGQVRSSGANVLTF
TRBD1,NA,TRBV6-5,TRBJ1-2,TGTGCCAGCAGTTACATCCTTGGACAGGGTCAAGGCTACACCTTC,CASSYILGQGQGYTF
TRBD1,NA,TRBV6-6,TRBJ2-1,TGTGCCAGCAGTTACTCGACAGGGTGGACCTACAATGAGCAGTTCTTC,CASSYSTGWTYNEQFF
TRBD2,NA,TRBV19,TRBJ2-1,TGTGCCATCACAGCGGGAGGGCCCTACAATGAGCAGTTCTTC,CAITAGGPYNEQFF
NA,NA,TRBV11-2,TRBJ2-1,TGTGCCAGCAGCCGCCTAACCGGCAATGAGCAGTTCTTC,CASSRLTGNEQFF
NA,NA,TRBV6-4,TRBJ2-2,TGTGCCAGCAGTGGGGAGGAGGCCGGGGAGCTGTTTTTT,CASSGEEAGELFF
NA,NA,TRBV29-1,TRBJ2-7,TGCAGCGTAGTAACTCCTGGTAGCCGAACCTACGAGCAGTACTTC,CSVVTPGSRTYEQYF
NA,NA,TRBV7-6,TRBJ2-1,TGTGCCAGCAGCTTAGTCGCGGGCGATGAGCAGTTCTTC,CASSLVAGDEQFF
TRBD2,NA,TRBV13,TRBJ2-2,TGTGCCAGCAGCTTAGATGTCCCGACTAGCGGGGGGGTGAACACCGGGGAGCTGTTTTTT,CASSLDVPTSGGVNTGELFF